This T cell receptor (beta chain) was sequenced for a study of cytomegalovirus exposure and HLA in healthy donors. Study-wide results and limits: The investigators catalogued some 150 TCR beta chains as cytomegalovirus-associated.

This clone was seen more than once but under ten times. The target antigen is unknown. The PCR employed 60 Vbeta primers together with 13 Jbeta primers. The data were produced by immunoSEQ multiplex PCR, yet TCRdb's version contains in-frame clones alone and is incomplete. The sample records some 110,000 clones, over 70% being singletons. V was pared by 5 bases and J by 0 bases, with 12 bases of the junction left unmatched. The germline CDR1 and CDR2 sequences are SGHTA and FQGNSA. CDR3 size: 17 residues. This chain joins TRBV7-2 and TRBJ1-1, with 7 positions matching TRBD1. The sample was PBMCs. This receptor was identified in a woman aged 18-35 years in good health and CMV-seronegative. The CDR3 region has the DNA TGTGCCAGCAGCCCGACCAGGGACAGCTACATGAACACTGAAGCTTTCTTT. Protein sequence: CASSPTRDSYMNTEAFF.